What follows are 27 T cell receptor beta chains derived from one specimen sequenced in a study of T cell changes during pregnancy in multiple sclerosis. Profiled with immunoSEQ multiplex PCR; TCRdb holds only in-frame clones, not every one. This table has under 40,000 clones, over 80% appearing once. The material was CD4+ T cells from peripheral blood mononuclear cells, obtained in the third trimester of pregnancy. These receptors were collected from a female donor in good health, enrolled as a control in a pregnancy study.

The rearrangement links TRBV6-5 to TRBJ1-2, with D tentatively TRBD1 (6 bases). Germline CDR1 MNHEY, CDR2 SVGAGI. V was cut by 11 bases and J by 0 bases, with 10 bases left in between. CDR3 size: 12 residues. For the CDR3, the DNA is TGTGCCCCACAGGGAGCTAACTATGGCTACACCTTC. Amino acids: CAPQGANYGYTF.

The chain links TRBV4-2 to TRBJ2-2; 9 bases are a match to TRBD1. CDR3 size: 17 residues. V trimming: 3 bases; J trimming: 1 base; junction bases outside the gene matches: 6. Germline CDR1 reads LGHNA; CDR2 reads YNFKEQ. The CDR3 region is CASSQIQGARNTGELFF. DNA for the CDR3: TGTGCCAGCAGCCAGATACAGGGGGCGCGGAACACCGGGGAGCTGTTTTTT.

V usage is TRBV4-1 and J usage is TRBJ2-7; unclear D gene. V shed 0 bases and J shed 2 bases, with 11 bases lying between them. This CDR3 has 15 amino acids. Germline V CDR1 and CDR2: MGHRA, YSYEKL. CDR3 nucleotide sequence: TGCGCCAGCAGCCAAGAGGCATTCACCCCCTACGAGCAGTACTTC. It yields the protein CASSQEAFTPYEQYF.

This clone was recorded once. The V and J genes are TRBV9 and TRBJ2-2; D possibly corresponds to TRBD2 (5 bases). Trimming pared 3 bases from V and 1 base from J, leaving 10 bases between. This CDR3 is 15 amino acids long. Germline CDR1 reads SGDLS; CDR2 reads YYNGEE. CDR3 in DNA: TGTGCCAGCAGCGGTGGTAGCGTGAACACCGGGGAGCTGTTTTTT. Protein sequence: CASSGGSVNTGELFF.

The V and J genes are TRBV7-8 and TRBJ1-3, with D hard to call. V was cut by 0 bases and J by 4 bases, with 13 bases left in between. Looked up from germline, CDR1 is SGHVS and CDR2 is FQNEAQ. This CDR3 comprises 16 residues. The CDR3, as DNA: TGTGCCAGCAGCTTAGCGAGCATAGGAGACGGAAACACCATATATTTT. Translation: CASSLASIGDGNTIYF.

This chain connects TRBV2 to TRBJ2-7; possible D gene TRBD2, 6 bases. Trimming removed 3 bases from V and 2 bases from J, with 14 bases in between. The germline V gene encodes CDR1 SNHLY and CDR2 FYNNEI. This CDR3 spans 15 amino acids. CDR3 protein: CASSEEGTPTYEQYF. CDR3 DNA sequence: TGTGCCAGCAGTGAGGAGGGTACGCCCACCTACGAGCAGTACTTC.

In DNA, the CDR3 is TGTGCCACCAGCAGGATGGGCGGGGGCACTGAAGCTTTCTTT. Translation: CATSRMGGGTEAFF. The chain recombines TRBV15 with TRBJ1-1, with TRBD1 as a possible D gene (5 bases). The CDR3 spans 14 residues. Trimming stripped 3 bases from V and 4 bases from J, with 12 bases between. Germline V lookup: CDR1 LNHNV, CDR2 YYDKDF (reference sequence). The complete variable domain, with remaining parts taken from reference TRBV15 and TRBJ1-1, reads DAMVIQNPRYQVTQFGKPVTLSCSQTLNHNVMYWYQQKSSQAPKLLFHYYDKDFNNEADTPDNFQSRRPNTSFCFLDIRSPGLGDTAMYLCATSRMGGGTEAFFGQGTRLTVV.

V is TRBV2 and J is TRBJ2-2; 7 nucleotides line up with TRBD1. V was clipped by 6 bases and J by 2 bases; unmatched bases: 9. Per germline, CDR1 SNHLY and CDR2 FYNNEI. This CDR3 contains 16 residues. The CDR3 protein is CASSQEGGANTGELFF. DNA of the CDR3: TGTGCCAGCAGCCAGGAAGGGGGCGCAAACACCGGGGAGCTGTTTTTT.

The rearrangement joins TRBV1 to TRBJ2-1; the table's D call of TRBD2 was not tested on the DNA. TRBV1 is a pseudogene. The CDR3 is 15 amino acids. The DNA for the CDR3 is TGCACCAGCCCAGCGGGGGCAGATCTATACAATGAGCAGTTCTTC. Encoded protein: CTSPAGADLYNEQFF.

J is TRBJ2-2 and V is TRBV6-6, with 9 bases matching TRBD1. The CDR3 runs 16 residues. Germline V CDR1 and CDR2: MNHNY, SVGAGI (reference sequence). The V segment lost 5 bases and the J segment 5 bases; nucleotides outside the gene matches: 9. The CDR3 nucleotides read TGTGCCAGCAGTCTCTTGGGACAGGGTGGGACCGGGGAGCTGTTTTTT. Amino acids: CASSLLGQGGTGELFF.

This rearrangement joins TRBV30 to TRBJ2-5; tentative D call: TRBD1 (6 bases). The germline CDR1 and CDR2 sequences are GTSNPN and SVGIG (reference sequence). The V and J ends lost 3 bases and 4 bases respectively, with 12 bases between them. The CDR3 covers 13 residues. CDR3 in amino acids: CAWRQGRGETQYF. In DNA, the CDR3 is TGTGCCTGGAGACAGGGACGTGGAGAGACCCAGTACTTC.

CDR3 residues: CASSHLRDFRTDTQYF. The CDR3 nucleotides are TGTGCCAGCAGCCATCTCCGGGACTTTCGCACAGATACGCAGTATTTT. The V gene is TRBV7-9, the J gene TRBJ2-3, with D perhaps TRBD2 (6 bases). V was clipped by 5 bases and J by 1 base, with 16 bases between them. The CDR3 is 16 residues long. Germline assignment: CDR1 SEHNR and CDR2 FQNEAQ (reference sequence).

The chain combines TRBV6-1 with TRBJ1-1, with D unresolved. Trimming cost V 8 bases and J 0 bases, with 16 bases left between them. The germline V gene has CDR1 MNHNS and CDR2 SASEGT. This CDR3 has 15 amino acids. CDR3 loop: CASGRGQTMNTEAFF. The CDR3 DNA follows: TGTGCCAGCGGGCGAGGGCAGACCATGAACACTGAAGCTTTCTTT.

The CDR3 DNA is TGTGCCAGCAATCCACGGGTGTACACTGAAGCTTTCTTT. Its protein product is CASNPRVYTEAFF. The rearrangement links TRBV6-1 to TRBJ1-1; D is unclear. The V end lost 7 bases, the J end lost 3 bases, and 12 bases lay between the germline ends. The V gene's germline CDR1 is MNHNS and CDR2 SASEGT. The CDR3 totals 13 residues.

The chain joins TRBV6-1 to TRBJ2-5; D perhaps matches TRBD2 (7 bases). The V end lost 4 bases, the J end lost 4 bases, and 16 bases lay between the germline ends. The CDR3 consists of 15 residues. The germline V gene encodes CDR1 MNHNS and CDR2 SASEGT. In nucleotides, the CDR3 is TGTGCCAGCAGTGTCGCGGGGGCCGTGTTAGAGACCCAGTACTTC. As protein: CASSVAGAVLETQYF.

CDR3 nucleotide sequence: TGTGCCAGCAGCTTAAATGGGGGGAGCCTCGGAGAGACCCAGTACTTC. It specifies CASSLNGGSLGETQYF. This rearrangement joins TRBV7-3 to TRBJ2-5, with TRBD2 as a possible D gene (6 bases). This CDR3 region has 16 residues. CDR1 is SGHTA, CDR2 FQGTGA, per germline. V lost 1 base and J 4 bases, leaving 16 bases between the germline ends.

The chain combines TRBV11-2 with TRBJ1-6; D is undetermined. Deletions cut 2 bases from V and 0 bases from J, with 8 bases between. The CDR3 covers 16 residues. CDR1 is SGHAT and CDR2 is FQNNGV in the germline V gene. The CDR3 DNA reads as TGTGCCAGCAGCTTAACGGGTAGCTCCTATAATTCACCCCTCCACTTT. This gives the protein CASSLTGSSYNSPLHF.

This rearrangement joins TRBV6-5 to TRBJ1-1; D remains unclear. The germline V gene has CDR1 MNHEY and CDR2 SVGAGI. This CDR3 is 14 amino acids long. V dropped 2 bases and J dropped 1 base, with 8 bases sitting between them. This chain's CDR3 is CASSYVNTNTEAFF. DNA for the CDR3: TGTGCCAGCAGTTACGTTAACACGAACACTGAAGCTTTCTTT.

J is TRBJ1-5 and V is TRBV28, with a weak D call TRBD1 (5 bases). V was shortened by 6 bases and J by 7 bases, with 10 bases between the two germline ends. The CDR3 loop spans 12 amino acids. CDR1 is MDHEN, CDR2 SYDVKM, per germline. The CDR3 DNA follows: TGTGCCAGCAGACAGGAAGGGCAGCCCCAGCATTTT. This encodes CASRQEGQPQHF.

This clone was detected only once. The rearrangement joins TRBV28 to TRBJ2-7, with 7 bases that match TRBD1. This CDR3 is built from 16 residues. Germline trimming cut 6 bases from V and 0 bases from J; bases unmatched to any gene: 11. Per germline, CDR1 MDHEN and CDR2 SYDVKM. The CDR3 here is CASSSLWQGDSYEQYF. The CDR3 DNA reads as TGTGCCAGCAGCTCCTTATGGCAGGGGGACTCCTACGAGCAGTACTTC.

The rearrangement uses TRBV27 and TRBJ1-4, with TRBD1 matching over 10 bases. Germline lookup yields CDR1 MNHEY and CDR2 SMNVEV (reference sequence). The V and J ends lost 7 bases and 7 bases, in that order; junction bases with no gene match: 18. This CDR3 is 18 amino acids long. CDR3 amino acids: CASTSHRDRGGGGEKLFF. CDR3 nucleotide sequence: TGTGCCAGCACCTCACACAGGGACAGGGGAGGAGGTGGTGAAAAACTGTTTTTT.

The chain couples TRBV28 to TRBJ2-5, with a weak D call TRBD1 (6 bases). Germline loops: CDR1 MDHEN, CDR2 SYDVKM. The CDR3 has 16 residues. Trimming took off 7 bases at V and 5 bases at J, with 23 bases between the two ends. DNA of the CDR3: TGTGCCAGCACCATAGGGGGAACACAGGGTAGGGAGACCCAGTACTTC. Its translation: CASTIGGTQGRETQYF.

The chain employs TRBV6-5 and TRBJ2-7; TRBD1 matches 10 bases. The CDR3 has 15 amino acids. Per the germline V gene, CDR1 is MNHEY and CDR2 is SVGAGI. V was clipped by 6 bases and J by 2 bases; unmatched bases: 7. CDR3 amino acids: CASRLTGTGAYEQYF. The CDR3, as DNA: TGTGCCAGCAGGTTGACCGGGACAGGGGCCTACGAGCAGTACTTC.

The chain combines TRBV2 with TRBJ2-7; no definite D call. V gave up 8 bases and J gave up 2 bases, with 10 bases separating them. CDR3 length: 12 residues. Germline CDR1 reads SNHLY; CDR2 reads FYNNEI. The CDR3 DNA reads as TGTGCCAGCTTCCCAGGTCCCTACGAGCAGTACTTC. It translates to CASFPGPYEQYF.

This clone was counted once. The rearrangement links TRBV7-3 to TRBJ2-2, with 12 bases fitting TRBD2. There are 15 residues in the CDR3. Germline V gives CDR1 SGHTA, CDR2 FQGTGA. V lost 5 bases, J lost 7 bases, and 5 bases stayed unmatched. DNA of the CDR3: TGTGCCAGCAGCCCCAGACTAGCGGGGGACGGGGAGCTGTTTTTT. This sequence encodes CASSPRLAGDGELFF. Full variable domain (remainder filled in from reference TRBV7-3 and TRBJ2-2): GAGVSQTPSNKVTEKGKYVELRCDPISGHTALYWYRQSLGQGPEFLIYFQGTGAADDSGLPNDRFFAVRPEGSVSTLKIQRTERGDSAVYLCASSPRLAGDGELFFGEGSRLTVL.

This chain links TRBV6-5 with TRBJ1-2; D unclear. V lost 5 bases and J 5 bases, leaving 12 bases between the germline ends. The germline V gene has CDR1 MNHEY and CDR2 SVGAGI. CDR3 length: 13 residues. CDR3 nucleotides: TGTGCCAGCAGTAACAGTGGGCGTTATGGCTACACCTTC. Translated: CASSNSGRYGYTF.

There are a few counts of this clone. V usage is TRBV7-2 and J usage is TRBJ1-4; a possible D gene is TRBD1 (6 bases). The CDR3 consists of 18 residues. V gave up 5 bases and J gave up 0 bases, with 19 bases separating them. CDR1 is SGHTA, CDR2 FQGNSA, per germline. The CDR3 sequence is CASSPGRTALATNEKLFF. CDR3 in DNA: TGTGCCAGCAGCCCAGGACGGACAGCGCTTGCAACTAATGAAAAACTGTTTTTT.